The rows below give T cell receptor beta chains drawn from one sample of a study of OX40 agonist ivuxolimab in advanced cancers. Data came from immunoSEQ multiplex PCR; TCRdb stores just in-frame clones and leaves some out. The sample holds 80,000 to 100,000 clones, around 90% seen once. The sequenced sample was CD4+ or CD8+ T cells sorted from blood, obtained in a trial of the OX40 agonist ivuxolimab. The receptors stem from an adult with an advanced solid tumor such as melanoma, head and neck, liver or kidney cancer. CDR3s include the opening cysteine and the closing phenylalanine or tryptophan. The D gene is left open where the match is weak. Some rows mark clone size as missing; the rest say once, few, many or name a class of expanded clone.

V gene: TRBV19
clone size: few
D gene: TRBD1
J gene: TRBJ1-5
CDR3 DNA: TGTGCCAGTACCTTACAGGGGAATCTGGGTCAGCCCCAGCATTTT
CDR3 protein: CASTLQGNLGQPQHF

V gene: TRBV10-3
clone size: .
D gene: TRBD1
J gene: TRBJ2-1
CDR3 DNA: TGTGCCATCAGAGGGACAGGGCTCAATGAGCAGTTCTTC
CDR3 protein: CAIRGTGLNEQFF

V gene: TRBV28
clone size: .
D gene: TRBD2
J gene: TRBJ2-7
CDR3 DNA: TGTGCCAGCAGTCTTCCCCCTAGCGGGGGAAGCTCCTACGAGCAGTACTTC
CDR3 protein: CASSLPPSGGSSYEQYF

V gene: TRBV4-1
clone size: .
D gene: TRBD1
J gene: TRBJ1-1
CDR3 DNA: TGCGCCAGCAGCCAAGCCGACAGGGAGAACACTGAAGCTTTCTTT
CDR3 protein: CASSQADRENTEAFF

V gene: TRBV2
clone size: .
D gene: .
J gene: TRBJ1-2
CDR3 DNA: TGTGCCAGCAGGCCGGGGATTTTTGAGTATGGCTACACCTTC
CDR3 protein: CASRPGIFEYGYTF

V gene: TRBV18
clone size: .
D gene: .
J gene: TRBJ2-5
CDR3 DNA: TGTGCCAGCTCACCACTCGCAGGGGTTCTGGTGACCCAGTACTTC
CDR3 protein: CASSPLAGVLVTQYF

V gene: TRBV2
clone size: .
D gene: TRBD2
J gene: TRBJ2-2
CDR3 DNA: TGTGCCAGCAGTGAAGTCCGGACTAGCGGGGGGAGGGAGCTGTTTTTT
CDR3 protein: CASSEVRTSGGRELFF

V gene: TRBV6-1
clone size: medium-sized
D gene: .
J gene: TRBJ1-1
CDR3 DNA: TGTGCCAGCAGTACACAGGGAGGCACTGAAGCTTTCTTT
CDR3 protein: CASSTQGGTEAFF

V gene: TRBV7-8
clone size: .
D gene: .
J gene: TRBJ2-7
CDR3 DNA: TGTGCCAGCAGCGGTGGGGTAAGCGGCGAGCAGTACTTC
CDR3 protein: CASSGGVSGEQYF

V gene: TRBV7-2
clone size: once
D gene: .
J gene: TRBJ2-1
CDR3 DNA: TGTGCCAGCAGCACCCCGGGGCGGGGATTCAATGAGCAGTTCTTC
CDR3 protein: CASSTPGRGFNEQFF

V gene: TRBV7-9
clone size: .
D gene: .
J gene: TRBJ2-7
CDR3 DNA: TGTGCCAGCAGCTCACCGGGTGGGCGCGGAACCTACGAGCAGTACTTC
CDR3 protein: CASSSPGGRGTYEQYF

V gene: TRBV19
clone size: .
D gene: .
J gene: TRBJ1-3
CDR3 DNA: TGTGCCAGTAGCCCTACGGGGGAGACAGTTGGAAACACCATATATTTT
CDR3 protein: CASSPTGETVGNTIYF

V gene: TRBV7-2
clone size: .
D gene: .
J gene: TRBJ2-7
CDR3 DNA: TGTGCCAGCAGCTTAGCCCGGGACTTAGTAAGCTACGAGCAGTACTTC
CDR3 protein: CASSLARDLVSYEQYF

V gene: TRBV28
clone size: .
D gene: .
J gene: TRBJ2-5
CDR3 DNA: TGTGCCAGCAATCGTATGGGGCTAGCGAAAGAGACCCAGTACTTC
CDR3 protein: CASNRMGLAKETQYF

V gene: TRBV5-5
clone size: .
D gene: .
J gene: TRBJ2-3
CDR3 DNA: TGTGCCAGCAGCTCTTTTCTAGCGATAGATACGCAGTATTTT
CDR3 protein: CASSSFLAIDTQYF

V gene: TRBV11-1
clone size: .
D gene: TRBD2
J gene: TRBJ2-3
CDR3 DNA: TGTGCCAGCAGCTTGAGCGGGAGGGCGTTATTCACAGATACGCAGTATTTT
CDR3 protein: CASSLSGRALFTDTQYF

V gene: TRBV5-4
clone size: .
D gene: .
J gene: TRBJ2-7
CDR3 DNA: TGTGCCAGCAGCGGATACAGGGCTTCGACCTACGAGCAGTACTTC
CDR3 protein: CASSGYRASTYEQYF

V gene: TRBV10-3
clone size: .
D gene: .
J gene: TRBJ2-5
CDR3 DNA: TGTGCCATCAGTGAGAACTCGTACCAAGAGACCCAGTACTTC
CDR3 protein: CAISENSYQETQYF

V gene: TRBV10-3
clone size: .
D gene: .
J gene: TRBJ2-2
CDR3 DNA: TGTGCCATCAAGGGGCAGGGGGGTACCGGGGAGCTGTTTTTT
CDR3 protein: CAIKGQGGTGELFF

V gene: TRBV7-2
clone size: .
D gene: .
J gene: TRBJ1-1
CDR3 DNA: TGTGCCAGCAGCCCCCGGACCGGGGAAGCTTTCTTT
CDR3 protein: CASSPRTGEAFF

V gene: TRBV7-2
clone size: .
D gene: .
J gene: TRBJ2-7
CDR3 DNA: TGTGCCAGCAGCTTAGTTCTGGCTTACGAGCAGTACTTC
CDR3 protein: CASSLVLAYEQYF

V gene: TRBV12-1
clone size: .
D gene: .
J gene: TRBJ2-7
CDR3 DNA: TGTGCCAGCAGCCTAACAGGGGACCCCTACGAGCAGTACTTC
CDR3 protein: CASSLTGDPYEQYF

V gene: TRBV6-5
clone size: .
D gene: .
J gene: TRBJ2-1
CDR3 DNA: TGTGCCAGCTCCCTGAGCGGTTCCTTAGGGAATGAGCAGTTCTTC
CDR3 protein: CASSLSGSLGNEQFF

V gene: TRBV6-1
clone size: .
D gene: TRBD2
J gene: TRBJ2-5
CDR3 DNA: TGTGCCAGCAGTGCCCTAGCGGGAGGGCCTGGGACCCAGTACTTC
CDR3 protein: CASSALAGGPGTQYF

V gene: TRBV7-2
clone size: .
D gene: .
J gene: TRBJ2-2
CDR3 DNA: TGTGCCAGCAGCTTAGCAGGTGTGAACACCGGGGAGCTGTTTTTT
CDR3 protein: CASSLAGVNTGELFF

V gene: TRBV11-2
clone size: .
D gene: TRBD1
J gene: TRBJ1-5
CDR3 DNA: TGTGCCAGCAGCGCGACAGGGGGGAATCAGCCCCAGCATTTT
CDR3 protein: CASSATGGNQPQHF

V gene: TRBV28
clone size: .
D gene: TRBD1
J gene: TRBJ1-2
CDR3 DNA: TGTGCCAGCAGTCCATCAGGGGGTGGGAACTATGGCTACACCTTC
CDR3 protein: CASSPSGGGNYGYTF

V gene: TRBV7-6
clone size: .
D gene: .
J gene: TRBJ1-2
CDR3 DNA: TGTGCCAGCAGCTTAGCCCGCGGGGGCTGGTATGGCTACACCTTC
CDR3 protein: CASSLARGGWYGYTF

V gene: TRBV6-5
clone size: .
D gene: TRBD1
J gene: TRBJ1-6
CDR3 DNA: TGTGCCAGCAGTTACAAAGGGGGCGATTCACCCCTCCACTTT
CDR3 protein: CASSYKGGDSPLHF

V gene: TRBV5-1
clone size: .
D gene: .
J gene: TRBJ2-3
CDR3 DNA: TGCGCCAGCAGCGCCCGGACAGCAGATACGCAGTATTTT
CDR3 protein: CASSARTADTQYF

V gene: TRBV7-2
clone size: .
D gene: TRBD2
J gene: TRBJ2-6
CDR3 DNA: TGTGCCAGCAGCTTCCTAGCGGGGGCCTCTGGGGCCAACGTCCTGACTTTC
CDR3 protein: CASSFLAGASGANVLTF

V gene: TRBV5-6
clone size: .
D gene: .
J gene: TRBJ1-5
CDR3 DNA: TGTGCCAGCAGCGTTGAGGGGCTTAATCAGCCCCAGCATTTT
CDR3 protein: CASSVEGLNQPQHF

V gene: TRBV7-8
clone size: .
D gene: TRBD1
J gene: TRBJ1-1
CDR3 DNA: TGTGCCAGCAGCTTAATTGCCAGGGGGCTGGGCACTGAAGCTTTCTTT
CDR3 protein: CASSLIARGLGTEAFF

V gene: TRBV19
clone size: once
D gene: TRBD1
J gene: TRBJ2-3
CDR3 DNA: TGTGCCAGCCGGGACCAGGGGGTCACAGATACGCAGTATTTT
CDR3 protein: CASRDQGVTDTQYF

V gene: TRBV7-2
clone size: once
D gene: .
J gene: TRBJ2-1
CDR3 DNA: TGTGCCAGCAGCCACGACGGGAAATTCTACAATGAGCAGTTCTTC
CDR3 protein: CASSHDGKFYNEQFF

V gene: TRBV10-3
clone size: .
D gene: .
J gene: TRBJ2-7
CDR3 DNA: TGTGCCACCCTAGGAGTCTACGAGCAGTACTTC
CDR3 protein: CATLGVYEQYF

V gene: TRBV19
clone size: .
D gene: TRBD1
J gene: TRBJ1-2
CDR3 DNA: TGTGCCAGTAGTCTCCCCGGACAGGGCGCTAACTATGGCTACACCTTC
CDR3 protein: CASSLPGQGANYGYTF

V gene: TRBV5-1
clone size: .
D gene: TRBD1
J gene: TRBJ2-6
CDR3 DNA: TGCGCCAGCAGCTTGGGGACAGGGGTTGGTGGGGCCAACGTCCTGACTTTC
CDR3 protein: CASSLGTGVGGANVLTF

V gene: TRBV7-2
clone size: .
D gene: .
J gene: TRBJ1-4
CDR3 DNA: TGTGCCAGCAGCGGAACGAATAATGAAAAACTGTTTTTT
CDR3 protein: CASSGTNNEKLFF

V gene: TRBV5-5
clone size: .
D gene: TRBD1
J gene: TRBJ2-5
CDR3 DNA: TGTGCCAGCAGCCGTGGGACAGGGGGCGCGAAGACCCAGTACTTC
CDR3 protein: CASSRGTGGAKTQYF

V gene: TRBV5-1
clone size: few
D gene: TRBD2
J gene: TRBJ2-7
CDR3 DNA: TGCGCCAGCACCCTGGGAGGGAGCTCCTACGAGCAGTACTTC
CDR3 protein: CASTLGGSSYEQYF